Each of the 18 T cell receptor beta chains below was sequenced from the same sample in a study of blood T cell repertoires in COVID-19. Produced via immunoSEQ multiplex PCR; TCRdb's table is partial and in-frame only. The sample has 190,000 or so clones, roughly 89% seen once. Sequencing was carried out using peripheral blood. The origin of the receptors is a man in his forties or fifties with acute or convalescent COVID-19.

The rearrangement uses TRBV7-2 and TRBJ1-2; 12 nucleotides agree with TRBD1. With V trimmed by 5 bases and J by 11 bases, 9 bases remained unmatched. The CDR3 runs to 14 residues. Per germline, CDR1 SGHTA and CDR2 FQGNSA. This CDR3 is CASSRAGTGGWYTF. The DNA of the CDR3 is TGTGCCAGCAGCAGAGCCGGGACAGGGGGCTGGTACACCTTC.

V usage is TRBV6-1 and J usage is TRBJ2-7; D possibly corresponds to TRBD2 (5 bases). The CDR3 is made up of 14 amino acids. Germline V gene lookup returns CDR1 MNHNS and CDR2 SASEGT. Trimming took 3 bases from V and 0 from J, leaving 9 bases between them. The CDR3 DNA is TGTGCCAGCAGTGATAACCTAGCCTCCTACGAGCAGTACTTC. It is translated as CASSDNLASYEQYF.

The V gene is TRBV25-1, the J gene TRBJ2-1; TRBD2 matches 10 bases. Germline CDR1 MGHDK, CDR2 SYGVNS. The length of the CDR3 is 16 residues. V shed 3 bases and J 6 bases; nucleotides not matched to a gene: 8. The CDR3 protein is CASSDPSGGAINEQFF. CDR3 coding DNA: TGTGCCAGCAGTGACCCGAGCGGGGGGGCCATCAATGAGCAGTTCTTC. The variable domain in full, completed from reference TRBV25-1 and TRBJ2-1, reads EADIYQTPRYLVIGTGKKITLECSQTMGHDKMYWYQQDPGMELHLIHYSYGVNSTEKGDLSSESTVSRIRTEHFPLTLESARPSHTSQYLCASSDPSGGAINEQFFGPGTRLTVL.

This clone was seen only once. The V gene is TRBV27, the J gene TRBJ2-1, with 10 bases fitting TRBD2. The CDR3 totals 15 residues. The germline CDR1 and CDR2 sequences are MNHEY and SMNVEV (reference sequence). V gave up 2 bases and J gave up 5 bases; unmatched junction bases: 3. The CDR3 DNA sequence: TGTGCCAGCAGTTTACTAGCGGGGGCCCACAATGAGCAGTTCTTC. Translating gives CASSLLAGAHNEQFF.

This chain connects TRBV28 to TRBJ2-5; 9 nucleotides agree with TRBD1. V gave up 2 bases and J gave up 5 bases; unmatched junction bases: 6. The CDR3 totals 15 residues. The germline V gene encodes CDR1 MDHEN and CDR2 SYDVKM. CDR3 loop: CASSLAGTGRETQYF. The CDR3 nucleotides read TGTGCCAGCAGTTTAGCGGGGACAGGGCGCGAGACCCAGTACTTC.

The chain is built from TRBV7-2 and TRBJ2-7; D is unresolved. Trimming removed 0 bases from V and 1 base from J, with 4 bases in between. The CDR3 has 13 residues. Germline V gives CDR1 SGHTA, CDR2 FQGNSA. The CDR3 protein is CASSLAASYEQYF. The CDR3, as DNA: TGTGCCAGCAGCTTAGCGGCTTCCTACGAGCAGTACTTC.

The CDR3 nucleotides read TGCGCCAGCAGCGTTGCTGGACTGACTAACAATGAGCAGTTCTTC. This gives the protein CASSVAGLTNNEQFF. The V and J genes are TRBV5-1 and TRBJ2-1; D is perhaps TRBD2 (5 bases). The germline V gene encodes CDR1 SGHRS and CDR2 YFSETQ. Trimming cost V 4 bases and J 5 bases, with 16 bases left between them. The CDR3 extends over 15 amino acids.

Only one count was recorded for this clone. V gene TRBV29-1 combines with J gene TRBJ1-1, with TRBD1 as a possible D gene (6 bases). The CDR3 is made up of 13 amino acids. V shed 6 bases and J shed 4 bases, with 15 bases lying between them. Germline loops: CDR1 SQVTM, CDR2 ANQGSEA. As DNA, the CDR3 is TGCAGCGTCGGGGGGCAGGGTAGCACTGAAGCTTTCTTT. As protein: CSVGGQGSTEAFF. The variable domain in full, with the rest retrieved from reference TRBV29-1 and TRBJ1-1, is SAVISQKPSRDICQRGTSLTIQCQVDSQVTMMFWYRQQPGQSLTLIATANQGSEATYESGFVIDKFPISRPNLTFSTLTVSNMSPEDSSIYLCSVGGQGSTEAFFGQGTRLTVV.

This rearrangement joins TRBV28 to TRBJ1-1, with 10 bases lining up with TRBD1. V shed 3 bases, J shed 4 bases, and the junction held 5 bases outside the gene matches. CDR1 MDHEN and CDR2 SYDVKM come from the germline V gene. The CDR3 consists of 15 residues. The CDR3 spells CASSFVDRGPTEAFF. CDR3 DNA sequence: TGTGCCAGCAGTTTCGTAGACAGGGGGCCCACTGAAGCTTTCTTT.

V and J are TRBV6-5 and TRBJ1-2; D is perhaps TRBD1 (5 bases). The germline gives CDR1 MNHEY, CDR2 SVGAGI. The CDR3 spans 13 residues. Trimming left V 6 bases short and J 4 bases short, with 12 bases between. The CDR3 nucleotides are TGTGCCAGCAGCCCCGACAGATCCTATGGCTACACCTTC. This codes for CASSPDRSYGYTF.

The chain combines TRBV18 with TRBJ2-5; a possible D gene is TRBD2 (5 bases). This CDR3 has 11 residues. Germline V gene data show CDR1 as KGHSH and CDR2 as LQKENI. Trimming removed 7 bases from V and 5 bases from J, with 8 bases in between. The CDR3: CASFGGETQYF. CDR3 coding DNA: TGTGCCAGCTTTGGCGGGGAGACCCAGTACTTC.

This chain uses TRBV4-1 with TRBJ2-1; 9 positions match TRBD2. This CDR3 has 19 amino acids. Trimming removed 3 bases from V and 0 bases from J; junction bases left unmatched: 12. Germline-derived CDR1 and CDR2 are MGHRA and YSYEKL. The CDR3 sequence is CASSHWGLAARSSYNEQFF. The DNA for the CDR3 is TGCGCCAGCAGCCATTGGGGACTAGCTGCTCGGAGCTCCTACAATGAGCAGTTCTTC.

The rearrangement uses TRBV2 and TRBJ2-3, with a weak D call TRBD2 (6 bases). Germline CDR1 is SNHLY and CDR2 is FYNNEI. The CDR3 is made up of 14 amino acids. Between the trimmed V and J ends, which lost 1 base and 4 bases, there was a span of 9 bases. For the CDR3, the DNA is TGTGCCAGCAGTGAAGGGAGGGTCGCAGATACGCAGTATTTT. Its protein is CASSEGRVADTQYF.

The V call is TRBV6-2 or TRBV6-3, the J call TRBJ1-6; 7 positions agree with TRBD1. Trimming removed 5 bases from V and 0 bases from J; junction bases left unmatched: 10. The V gene's germline CDR1 is MNHEY and CDR2 SVGEGT. The CDR3 sequence is 18 residues long. DNA for the CDR3: TGTGCCAGCAGTCGGAGAGCGGACAGGAGCTCCTATAATTCACCCCTCCACTTT. Encoded protein: CASSRRADRSSYNSPLHF.

V gene TRBV5-1 combines with J gene TRBJ2-1; TRBD1 might be the D (5 bases). V was cut by 0 bases and J by 7 bases, with 17 bases left in between. From germline, CDR1 is SGHRS and CDR2 YFSETQ. The CDR3 has 16 residues. CDR3 protein: CASSLGRVPGHNEQFF. The DNA of the CDR3 is TGCGCCAGCAGCTTGGGGCGCGTGCCAGGGCATAATGAGCAGTTCTTC.

This chain links TRBV9 with TRBJ2-6; maybe TRBD1 (5 bases). Trimming shortened V by 3 bases and J by 0 bases, and 22 bases separated the two germline ends. CDR1 is SGDLS and CDR2 is YYNGEE in the germline V gene. The CDR3 has 20 residues. CDR3 DNA sequence: TGTGCCAGCAGCGCCAATCCTCGGACAACAGATTACTCTGGGGCCAACGTCCTGACTTTC. Residues: CASSANPRTTDYSGANVLTF.

The V gene is TRBV7-2, the J gene TRBJ2-3; 13 bases fit TRBD2. The CDR3 runs 16 residues. Unmatched junction bases numbered 4, after V lost 6 bases and J lost 1 base. CDR1 and CDR2 from the germline V gene are SGHTA and FQGNSA. The CDR3 is CASRDGTSGGTDTQYF. The CDR3 DNA reads as TGTGCCAGCAGGGATGGGACTAGCGGGGGCACAGATACGCAGTATTTT.

The J gene is TRBJ1-2, the V gene TRBV19; possible D gene TRBD1, 6 bases. V lost 4 bases, J lost 1 base, and 10 bases lay in between. This CDR3 is 14 amino acids long. From germline, CDR1 is LNHDA and CDR2 SQIVND (reference sequence). The CDR3 region has the DNA TGTGCCAGTAGTACCCGGACAGTTAACTATGGCTACACCTTC. As protein: CASSTRTVNYGYTF.